This T cell receptor beta chain was found in a study of T cells in Graves' hyperthyroidism and ophthalmopathy. The length of the CDR3 is 15 residues. Trimming took off 6 bases at V and 2 bases at J, with 17 bases between the two ends. Germline CDR1 reads MNHEY; CDR2 reads SMNVEV (reference sequence). Many counts were recorded for this clonotype. Authors of the study amplified TCR beta CDR3 regions from RNA transcripts. TCR CDR3 underwent first-round RT-PCR with the HTBI primer set. TCRdb used MiXCR to reprocess the multiplex PCR reads, holding one entry per CDR3 protein. The data contain around 300,000 distinct CDR3 sequences, approximately 15% of them singletons.

This TCR was sampled from a woman in her thirties with Graves' hyperthyroidism. Sequencing input: blood. The chain uses TRBV27 and TRBJ2-7, with a weak D call TRBD2 (6 bases). The CDR3 sequence: CASSPLLTSPYEQYF. In DNA, the CDR3 is TGTGCCAGCAGCCCCCTCCTGACTAGTCCCTACGAGCAGTACTTC.